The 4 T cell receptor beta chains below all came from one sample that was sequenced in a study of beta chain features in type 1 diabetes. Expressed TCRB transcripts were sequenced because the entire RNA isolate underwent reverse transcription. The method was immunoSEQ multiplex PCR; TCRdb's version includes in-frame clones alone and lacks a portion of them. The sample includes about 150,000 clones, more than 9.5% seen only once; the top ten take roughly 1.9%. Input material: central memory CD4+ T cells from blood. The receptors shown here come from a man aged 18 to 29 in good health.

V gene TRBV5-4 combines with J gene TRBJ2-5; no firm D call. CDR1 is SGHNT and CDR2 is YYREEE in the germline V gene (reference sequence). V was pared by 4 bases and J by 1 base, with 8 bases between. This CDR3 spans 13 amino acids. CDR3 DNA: TGTGCCAGCAGCGCTGGCGGCCAAGAGACCCAGTACTTC. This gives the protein CASSAGGQETQYF.

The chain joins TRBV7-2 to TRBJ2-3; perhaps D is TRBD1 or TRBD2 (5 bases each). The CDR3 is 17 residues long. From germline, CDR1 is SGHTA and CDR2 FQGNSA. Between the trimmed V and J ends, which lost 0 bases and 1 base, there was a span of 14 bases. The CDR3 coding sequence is TGTGCCAGCAGCTTAGCGCCTAGTATGGGGGGCACAGATACGCAGTATTTT. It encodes CASSLAPSMGGTDTQYF.

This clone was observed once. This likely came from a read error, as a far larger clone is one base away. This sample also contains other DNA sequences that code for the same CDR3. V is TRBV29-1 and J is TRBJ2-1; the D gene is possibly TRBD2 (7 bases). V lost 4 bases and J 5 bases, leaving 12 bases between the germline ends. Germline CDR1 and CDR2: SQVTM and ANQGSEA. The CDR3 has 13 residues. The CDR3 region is CSVGTGTNNEQFF. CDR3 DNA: TGCAGCGTTGGTACAGGGACTAACAATGAGCAGTTCTTC.

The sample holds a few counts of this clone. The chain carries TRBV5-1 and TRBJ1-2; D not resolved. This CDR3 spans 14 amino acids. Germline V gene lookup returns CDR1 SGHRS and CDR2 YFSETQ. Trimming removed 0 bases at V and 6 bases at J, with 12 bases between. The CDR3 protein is CASSLGFGENGYTF. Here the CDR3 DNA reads TGCGCCAGCAGCTTGGGATTCGGGGAGAATGGCTACACCTTC.